The sequence of this T cell receptor (beta chain) was determined in a study of T cell responses to AZD1222 COVID-19 vaccine. Whole-study context: Pooled samples include second doses given at about 4 or 12 weeks.

Here immunoSEQ multiplex PCR was the method, and the copy in TCRdb shows in-frame clones only, minus some. The repertoire holds about 130,000 clones, with roughly 93% as singletons. About this clone: No antigen is known for it.

Study observations and caveats: Only five or six AZD1222 recipients tested seropositive at baseline. An increase in Spike-specific TCR breadth and depth was observed after two AZD1222 doses. The donor cohort was predominantly white British with a female majority, and clonal diversity may have been underestimated.

This sequence was found in an adult in good health. Here the sequenced sample was peripheral blood, taken on day 0 of AZD1222 vaccination.

CDR3 loop: CASSTRTVSYEQYF. The CDR3 DNA reads TGTGCCAGCAGTACTCGGACGGTTTCCTACGAGCAGTACTTC. The V and J genes are TRBV6-5 and TRBJ2-7; no reliable D call. Germline CDR1 reads MNHEY; CDR2 reads SVGAGI. V gave up 5 bases and J gave up 1 base, with 12 bases separating them. The CDR3 contains 14 residues.